The entry that follows covers one T cell receptor beta chain sequence. Its antigen is as yet unknown. Markers CD45RO/CCR7/CD25/CD127/CD95/CD27 served to sort CD4+ naive, central memory, regulatory and stem cell-like memory cells. The sample comes from a study of beta chain features in type 1 diabetes. Study-wide findings and caveats: With patients and controls alike, PCR might favor shorter templates to an equal degree. Type 1 diabetes patients had TCRB CDR3s that were shorter (moderately but significantly so) in all four CD4+ subsets.

The whole isolated RNA underwent reverse transcription, so sequencing captured expressed TCRB transcripts. Samples of naive, central memory and regulatory T cells yielded a mean of about 3.4 million reads. Clones were read by immunoSEQ multiplex PCR, and TCRdb kept only the in-frame ones, dropping some. The sample contains roughly 340,000 clones, about 13% of which appear only once. The V end was cut by 5 bases, the J end by 4 bases, with 15 bases between. This CDR3 contains 14 residues. Germline CDR1 and CDR2: LNHDA and SQIVND (reference sequence). This rearrangement joins TRBV19 to TRBJ2-7; D is unclear. Sequencing was performed on naive CD4+ T cells from blood. This sequence originates from a woman aged 18-29 years with type 1 diabetes. CDR3 sequence: CASSPPKSTYEQYF. The CDR3 nucleotides read TGTGCCAGTAGTCCTCCCAAATCGACTTACGAGCAGTACTTC.